This TCR beta chain was obtained from a study of OX40 agonist ivuxolimab in advanced cancers. Study-level information: Eligibility rules accepted prior anti-PD-1, anti-PD-L1 or anti-CTLA-4 therapy, and 35% to 45% had some.

This CDR3 contains 17 residues. Trimming took 2 bases from V and 0 from J, leaving 11 bases between them. CDR1 is MDHEN, CDR2 SYDVKM, per germline. TCRdb's table, derived via immunoSEQ multiplex PCR, lists solely in-frame clones and lacks some. The data show around 65,000 clones, 91% seen once. This sample comprised CD4+ or CD8+ T cells sorted from blood, obtained in a trial of the OX40 agonist ivuxolimab. This clonotype was obtained from an adult with an advanced solid tumor such as melanoma, head and neck, liver or kidney cancer. The chain combines TRBV28 with TRBJ1-6; D gene uncertain. CDR3 protein: CASSLEWESSYNSPLHF. The CDR3, as DNA: TGTGCCAGCAGTTTAGAGTGGGAGAGCTCCTATAATTCACCCCTCCACTTT.